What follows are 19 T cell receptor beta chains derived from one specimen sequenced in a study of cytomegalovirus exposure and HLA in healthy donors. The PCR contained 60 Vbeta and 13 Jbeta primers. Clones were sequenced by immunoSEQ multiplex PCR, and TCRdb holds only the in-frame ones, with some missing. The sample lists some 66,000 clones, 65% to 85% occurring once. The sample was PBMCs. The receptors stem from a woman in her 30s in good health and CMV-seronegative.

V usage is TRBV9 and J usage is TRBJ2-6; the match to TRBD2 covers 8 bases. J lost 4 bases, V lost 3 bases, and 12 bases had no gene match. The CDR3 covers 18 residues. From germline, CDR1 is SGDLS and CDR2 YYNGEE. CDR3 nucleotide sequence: TGTGCCAGCAGCGCCATTATCGGGACTAGGCGCGGGGCCAACGTCCTGACTTTC. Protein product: CASSAIIGTRRGANVLTF. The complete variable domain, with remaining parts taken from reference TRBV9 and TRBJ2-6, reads DSGVTQTPKHLITATGQRVTLRCSPRSGDLSVYWYQQSLDQGLQFLIQYYNGEERAKGNILERFSAQQFPDLHSELNLSSLELGDSALYFCASSAIIGTRRGANVLTFGAGSRLTVL.

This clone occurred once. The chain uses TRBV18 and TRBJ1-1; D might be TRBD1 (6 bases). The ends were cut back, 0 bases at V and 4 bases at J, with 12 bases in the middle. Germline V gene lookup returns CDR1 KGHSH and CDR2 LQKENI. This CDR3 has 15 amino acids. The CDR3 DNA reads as TGTGCCAGCTCACCACCTTTTACAGGGATCACTGAAGCTTTCTTT. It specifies CASSPPFTGITEAFF.

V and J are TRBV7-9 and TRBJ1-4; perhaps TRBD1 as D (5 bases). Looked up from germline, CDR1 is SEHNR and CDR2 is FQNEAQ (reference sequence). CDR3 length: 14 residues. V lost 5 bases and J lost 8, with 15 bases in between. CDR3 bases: TGTGCCAGCAGCGAGCAGGGATTAGGAGAAAAACTGTTTTTT. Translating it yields CASSEQGLGEKLFF. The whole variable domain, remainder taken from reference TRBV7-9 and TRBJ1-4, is DTGVSQNPRHKITKRGQNVTFRCDPISEHNRLYWYRQTLGQGPEFLTYFQNEAQLEKSRLLSDRFSAERPKGSFSTLEIQRTEQGDSAMYLCASSEQGLGEKLFFGSGTQLSVL.

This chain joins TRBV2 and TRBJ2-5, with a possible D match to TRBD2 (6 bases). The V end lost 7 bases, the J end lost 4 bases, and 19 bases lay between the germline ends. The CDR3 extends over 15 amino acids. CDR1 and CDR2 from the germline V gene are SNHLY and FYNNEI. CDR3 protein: CASNEYAGIGETQYF. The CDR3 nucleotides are TGTGCCAGCAATGAGTATGCGGGGATAGGAGAGACCCAGTACTTC.

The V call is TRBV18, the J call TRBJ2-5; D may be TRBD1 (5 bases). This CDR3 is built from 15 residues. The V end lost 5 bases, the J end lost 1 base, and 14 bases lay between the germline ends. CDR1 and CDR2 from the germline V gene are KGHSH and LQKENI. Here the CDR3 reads CASSSLDSIQETQYF. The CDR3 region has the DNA TGTGCCAGCTCATCACTCGACAGCATCCAAGAGACCCAGTACTTC.

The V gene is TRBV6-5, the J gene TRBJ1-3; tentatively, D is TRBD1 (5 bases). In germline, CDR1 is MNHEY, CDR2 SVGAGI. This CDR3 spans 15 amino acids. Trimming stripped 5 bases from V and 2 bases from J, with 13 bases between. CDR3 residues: CASSADSTPGNTIYF. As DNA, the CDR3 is TGTGCCAGCAGTGCCGACAGTACCCCTGGAAACACCATATATTTT.

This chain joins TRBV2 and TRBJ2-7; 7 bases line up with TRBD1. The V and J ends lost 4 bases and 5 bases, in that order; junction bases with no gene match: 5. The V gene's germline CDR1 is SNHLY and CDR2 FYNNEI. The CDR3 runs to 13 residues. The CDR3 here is CASSATGIHEQYF. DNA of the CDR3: TGTGCCAGCAGTGCGACAGGGATCCACGAGCAGTACTTC.

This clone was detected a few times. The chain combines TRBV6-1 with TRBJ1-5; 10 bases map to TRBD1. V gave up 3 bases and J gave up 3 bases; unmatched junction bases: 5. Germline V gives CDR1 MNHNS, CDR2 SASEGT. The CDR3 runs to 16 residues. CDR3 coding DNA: TGTGCCAGCAGTGACCGGGACAGGGGAAACAATCAGCCCCAGCATTTT. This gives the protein CASSDRDRGNNQPQHF.

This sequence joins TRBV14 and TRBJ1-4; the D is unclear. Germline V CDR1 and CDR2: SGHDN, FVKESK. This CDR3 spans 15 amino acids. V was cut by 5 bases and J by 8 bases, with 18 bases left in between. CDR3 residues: CASSDSPRRPEKLFF. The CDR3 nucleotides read TGTGCCAGCAGCGACTCACCAAGACGGCCCGAAAAACTGTTTTTT.

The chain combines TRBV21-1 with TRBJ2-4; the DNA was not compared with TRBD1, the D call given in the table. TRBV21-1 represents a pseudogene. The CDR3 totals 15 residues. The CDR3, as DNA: TGTGCCAGCAGCAAAGCGAGGACAGGGGACAACATTCAGTACTTC. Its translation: CASSKARTGDNIQYF.

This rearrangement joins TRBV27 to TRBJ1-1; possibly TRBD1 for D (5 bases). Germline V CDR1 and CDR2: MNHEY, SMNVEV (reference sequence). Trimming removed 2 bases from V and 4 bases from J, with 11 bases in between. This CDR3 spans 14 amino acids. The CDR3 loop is CASSLRGQGTEAFF. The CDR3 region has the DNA TGTGCCAGCAGTTTAAGGGGCCAGGGCACTGAAGCTTTCTTT.

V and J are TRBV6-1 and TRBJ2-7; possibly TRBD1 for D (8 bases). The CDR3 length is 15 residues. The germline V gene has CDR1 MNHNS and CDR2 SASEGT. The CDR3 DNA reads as TGTGCGAGCTACAGGGGGGGCTCTTCCGTTCAGGAGCAGTACTTC. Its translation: CASYRGGSSVQEQYF.

The CDR3 nucleotides are TGCGCCAGCAGCCAATTTTCCGGGGATCAAGAGACCCAGTACTTC. Translation gives CASSQFSGDQETQYF. The rearrangement uses TRBV4-3 and TRBJ2-5, with D perhaps matching TRBD2 (5 bases). The V and J ends lost 2 bases and 2 bases respectively, with 12 bases between them. Germline V gene sequence: CDR1 LGHNA, CDR2 YSLEER. This CDR3 has 15 amino acids.

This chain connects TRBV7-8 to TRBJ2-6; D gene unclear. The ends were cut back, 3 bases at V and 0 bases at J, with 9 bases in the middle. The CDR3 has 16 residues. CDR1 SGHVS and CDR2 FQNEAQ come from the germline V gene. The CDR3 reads CASSLGSHSGANVLTF. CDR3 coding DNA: TGTGCCAGCAGCTTGGGCAGCCACTCTGGGGCCAACGTCCTGACTTTC.

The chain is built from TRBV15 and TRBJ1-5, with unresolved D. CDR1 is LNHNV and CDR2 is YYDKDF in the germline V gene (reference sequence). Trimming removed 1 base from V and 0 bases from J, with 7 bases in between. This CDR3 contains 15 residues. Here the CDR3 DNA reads TGTGCCACCAGCAGAGTCGGGTATAGCAATCAGCCCCAGCATTTT. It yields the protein CATSRVGYSNQPQHF.

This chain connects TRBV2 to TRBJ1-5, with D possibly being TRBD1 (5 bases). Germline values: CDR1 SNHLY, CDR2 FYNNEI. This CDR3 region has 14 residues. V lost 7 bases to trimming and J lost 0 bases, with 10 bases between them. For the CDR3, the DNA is TGTGCCAGCAAGGTCCAGGGTAGCAATCAGCCCCAGCATTTT. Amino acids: CASKVQGSNQPQHF.

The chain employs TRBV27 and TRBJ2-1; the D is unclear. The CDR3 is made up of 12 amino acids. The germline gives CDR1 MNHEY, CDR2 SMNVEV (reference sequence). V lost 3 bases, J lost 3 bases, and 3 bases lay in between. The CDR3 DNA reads TGTGCCAGCAGTTTTAACTACAATGAGCAGTTCTTC. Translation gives CASSFNYNEQFF.

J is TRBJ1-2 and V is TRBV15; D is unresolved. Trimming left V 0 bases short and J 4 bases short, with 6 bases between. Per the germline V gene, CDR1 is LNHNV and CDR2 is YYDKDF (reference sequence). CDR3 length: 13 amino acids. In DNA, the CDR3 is TGTGCCACCAGCAGAGATAGAGTCTATGGCTACACCTTC. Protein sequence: CATSRDRVYGYTF.

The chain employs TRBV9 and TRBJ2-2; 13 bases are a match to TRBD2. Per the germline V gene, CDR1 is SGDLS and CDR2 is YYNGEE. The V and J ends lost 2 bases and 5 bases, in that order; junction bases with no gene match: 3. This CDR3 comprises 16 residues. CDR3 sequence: CASSVTSGGGTGELFF. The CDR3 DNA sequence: TGTGCCAGCAGCGTTACTAGCGGGGGGGGTACCGGGGAGCTGTTTTTT.